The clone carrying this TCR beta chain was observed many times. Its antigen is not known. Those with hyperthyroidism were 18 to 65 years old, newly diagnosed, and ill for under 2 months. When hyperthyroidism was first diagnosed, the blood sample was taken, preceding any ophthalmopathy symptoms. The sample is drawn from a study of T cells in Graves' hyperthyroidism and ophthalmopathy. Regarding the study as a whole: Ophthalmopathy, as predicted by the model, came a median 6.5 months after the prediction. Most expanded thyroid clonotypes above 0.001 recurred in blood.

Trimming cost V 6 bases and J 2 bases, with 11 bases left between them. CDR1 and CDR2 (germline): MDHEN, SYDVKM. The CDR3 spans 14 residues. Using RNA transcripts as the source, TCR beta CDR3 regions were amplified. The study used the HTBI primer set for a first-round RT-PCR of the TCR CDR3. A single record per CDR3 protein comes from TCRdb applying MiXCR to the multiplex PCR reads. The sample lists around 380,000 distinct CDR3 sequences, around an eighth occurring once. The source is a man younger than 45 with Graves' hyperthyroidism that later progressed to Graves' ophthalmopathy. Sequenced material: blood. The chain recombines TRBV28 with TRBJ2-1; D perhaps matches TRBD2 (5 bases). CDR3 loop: CASRTTSAYNEQFF. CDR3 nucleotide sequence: TGTGCCAGCAGGACCACTAGTGCCTACAATGAGCAGTTCTTC.